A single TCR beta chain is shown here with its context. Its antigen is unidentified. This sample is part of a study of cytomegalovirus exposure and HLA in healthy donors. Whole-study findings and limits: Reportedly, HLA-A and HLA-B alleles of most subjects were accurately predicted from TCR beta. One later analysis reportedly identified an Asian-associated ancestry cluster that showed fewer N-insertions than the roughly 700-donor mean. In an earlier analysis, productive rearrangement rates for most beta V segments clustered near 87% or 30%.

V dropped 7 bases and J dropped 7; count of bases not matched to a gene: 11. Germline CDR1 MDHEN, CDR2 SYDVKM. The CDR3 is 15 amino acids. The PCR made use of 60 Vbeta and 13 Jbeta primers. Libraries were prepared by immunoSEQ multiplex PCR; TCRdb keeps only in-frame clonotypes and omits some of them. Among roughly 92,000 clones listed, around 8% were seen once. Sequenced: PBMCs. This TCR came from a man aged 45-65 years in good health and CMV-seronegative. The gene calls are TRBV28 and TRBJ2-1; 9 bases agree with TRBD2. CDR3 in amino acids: CASKRGATPSNEQFF. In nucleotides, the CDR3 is TGTGCCAGCAAGCGGGGGGCCACACCTAGTAATGAGCAGTTCTTC.